This T cell receptor (beta chain) derives from a study of human T cells and chemical hapten exposure. TCRdb called the 5' RACE reads again in MiXCR, with one record for every CDR3 protein. The data contain 110,000 to 150,000 distinct CDR3 sequences, 3.5% to 5% of them singletons. Blood, whole and unfractionated, served as the source for total RNA extraction. This clonotype has ten or more counts. The V and J ends lost 1 base and 4 bases respectively, with 16 bases between them. There are 17 residues in the CDR3. Germline V gene data show CDR1 as SGHTA and CDR2 as FQGNSA. The chain joins TRBV7-2 to TRBJ2-2, with D possibly matching TRBD2 (7 bases). The receptor comes from a female donor in good health. The CDR3 DNA reads as TGTGCCAGCAGCTTAGAATGGGGGGGCCCCAGCACCGGGGAGCTGTTTTTT. Protein sequence: CASSLEWGGPSTGELFF.